These T cell receptor beta chains were read from a single sample in a study of cytotoxic CD8 clonotypes in ibrutinib-treated CLL. TCRdb's table, derived via immunoSEQ multiplex PCR, lists solely in-frame clones and lacks some. The table has about 160,000 clones, roughly four fifths seen once; the top ten hold roughly 2%. Sequences were derived from PBMCs, sampled after 12 months of ibrutinib treatment. The source of these receptors is a human donor with chronic lymphocytic leukemia. Each CDR3 is given with its conserved first and last residue. D genes are given only for firm matches. For some rows the clone size is stated as once, few or many, or as a class when expanded; others skip it.

>TRBD1|once|TRBV7-2|TRBJ1-1
TGTGCCAGCAGCCTGGGACAGGGTTCGGCTGAAGCTTTCTTT
CASSLGQGSAEAFF
>.|.|TRBV28|TRBJ1-1
TGTGCCAGCAGTTTATCCCAAGCCGGAGTACCTGAAGCTTTCTTT
CASSLSQAGVPEAFF
>TRBD2|.|TRBV4-2|TRBJ2-5
TGTGCCAGCAGCCGAGCCTCGGGACTAGCGGGGACCTACCAAGAGACCCAGTACTTC
CASSRASGLAGTYQETQYF
>.|.|TRBV5-4|TRBJ2-5
TGTGCCAGCAGCTTGGTGGGGCAGACCCAGTACTTC
CASSLVGQTQYF
>.|.|TRBV9|TRBJ2-1
TGTGCCAGCAGCGGACAGACAGAGTTTGCCCCGGATGAGCAGTTCTTC
CASSGQTEFAPDEQFF
>.|.|TRBV7-8|TRBJ2-5
TGTGCCAGCGTGCTGTGGGGGCGGGAGACCCAGTACTTC
CASVLWGRETQYF
>.|.|TRBV30|TRBJ1-1
TGTGCCTGGAGTGTAGGGGGGGTTGAAGCTTTCTTT
CAWSVGGVEAFF
>.|.|TRBV10-3|TRBJ2-1
TGTGCCATCACTGGGGGGCAGTACAATGAGCAGTTCTTC
CAITGGQYNEQFF
>.|.|TRBV6-1|TRBJ2-7
TGTGCCAGCAGTGAAGCCGTGGTCGCGAGCAAGAACGAGCAGTACTTC
CASSEAVVASKNEQYF
>.|few|TRBV30|TRBJ1-1
TGTGCCCGTTACAGTAGGGGAGAGGAGACTGAAGCTTTCTTT
CARYSRGEETEAFF
>.|.|TRBV29-1|TRBJ2-1
TGCAGCGTATGGGTGGTCGAAAACTACAATGAGCAGTTCTTC
CSVWVVENYNEQFF
>.|.|TRBV27|TRBJ1-2
TGTGCCAGCAGTCCCGGACAGCCGGCTAACTATGGCTACACCTTC
CASSPGQPANYGYTF
>TRBD1|once|TRBV27|TRBJ2-6
TGTGCCAGCAGTCTCGGGACAGGGCCTGGGGCCAACGTCCTGACTTTC
CASSLGTGPGANVLTF
>.|.|TRBV7-3|TRBJ2-2
TGTGCCAGCAGCTCGTTCGAGAACACCGGGGAGCTGTTTTTT
CASSSFENTGELFF
>.|.|TRBV5-6|TRBJ2-1
TGTGCCAGCAGCTTAAGATACAATGAGCAGTTCTTC
CASSLRYNEQFF
>.|few|TRBV7-6|TRBJ2-5
TGTGCCAGCGGGGGGGCCTACGACTACCAAGAGACCCAGTACTTC
CASGGAYDYQETQYF
>TRBD2|.|TRBV7-9|TRBJ2-1
TGTGCCAGCAGCTTCCATTGGGCGGGAGGGTACTCCTACAATGAGCAGTTCTTC
CASSFHWAGGYSYNEQFF
>.|.|TRBV10-3|TRBJ1-6
TGTGCCATCAGTGAGTCGCAGGGTGATTATTCACCCCTCCACTTT
CAISESQGDYSPLHF
>TRBD2|.|TRBV6-6|TRBJ2-3
TGTGCCAGCGGGGCGACTAGCGGGACAGATACGCAGTATTTT
CASGATSGTDTQYF
>TRBD1|.|TRBV19|TRBJ1-3
TGTGCCAGCCAGTACAGGGGACTCACTGGAAACACCATATATTTT
CASQYRGLTGNTIYF
>.|.|TRBV19|TRBJ1-1
TGTGCCAGTGTGTTGGGGACTGAAGCTTCCTTT
CASVLGTEASF
>TRBD2|.|TRBV5-1|TRBJ2-3
TGCGCCAGCAGCTTCTCGAGCGGGGGAGATACGCAGTATTTT
CASSFSSGGDTQYF
>.|.|TRBV19|TRBJ1-1
TGTGCCAGTAGTATAGAGAAGAACACTGAAGCTTTCTTT
CASSIEKNTEAFF
>.|.|TRBV4-1|TRBJ2-7
TGCGCCAGCAGTCACGCTTTACGGGACTCAAGGCTTCTTACGAAGCAGTACTTC
CASSHALRDSRLLTKQYF
>.|few|TRBV4-3|TRBJ1-2
TGCGCCAGCAGCCAAGATGAAGGGGTTCGCTACACCTTC
CASSQDEGVRYTF
>.|.|TRBV6-1|TRBJ1-3
TGTGCCAGCAGTGATAATAAAGGGGGAAACACCATATATTTT
CASSDNKGGNTIYF
>TRBD1|once|TRBV28|TRBJ1-2
TGTGCCACAACAACAGGTGGGACAGGCAACTATGGCTACACCTTC
CATTTGGTGNYGYTF
>TRBD2|few|TRBV4-1|TRBJ2-1
TGCGCCAGCAGCCAGGCCGGGACTAGCGGGGCTAATGAGCAGTTCTTC
CASSQAGTSGANEQFF
>TRBD1|.|TRBV30|TRBJ2-7
TGTGCCTGGAGTCTCCGGGACAGTCAGTACTTC
CAWSLRDSQYF
>TRBD2|.|TRBV28|TRBJ2-3
TGTGCCAGCAGTTTAAAACTAGCGGCCCCCACTAGCACAGATACGCAGTATTTT
CASSLKLAAPTSTDTQYF
>.|.|TRBV5-5|TRBJ2-3
TGTGCCAGCAGCTTGGTTCGCGGCGGGGCAGATACGCAGTATTTT
CASSLVRGGADTQYF
>TRBD1|once|TRBV19|TRBJ2-1
TGTGCCAGTAGGGGACAGGGTTCAAATGAGCAGTTCTTC
CASRGQGSNEQFF
>.|.|TRBV7-6|TRBJ2-7
TGTGCCAGCAGCTTAGCGCCCAGTGACGAGCAGTACTTC
CASSLAPSDEQYF
>TRBD1|.|TRBV18|TRBJ1-5
TGTGCCAGCTCACCCCCGGGACAGGCGAATAGCAATCAGCCCCAGCATTTT
CASSPPGQANSNQPQHF
>TRBD1|.|TRBV7-2|TRBJ1-2
TGTGCCAGCAGCTTAGTTGGGACAGGGACGAACTATGGCTACACCTTC
CASSLVGTGTNYGYTF
>.|few|TRBV5-1|TRBJ1-4
TGCGCCAGCAGCTTGTCGGGCTTAGGAACTAATGAAAAACTGTTTTTT
CASSLSGLGTNEKLFF
>TRBD2|.|TRBV11-1|TRBJ2-3
TGTGCCAGCAGCCGAGACCGGACTAGGGCAGATACGCAGTATTTT
CASSRDRTRADTQYF
>TRBD1|.|TRBV29-1|TRBJ1-1
TGCAGCGTTGAAGATCGACAGGGGGGGACTGAAGCTTTCTTT
CSVEDRQGGTEAFF
>.|.|TRBV6-5|TRBJ1-1
TGTGCCAGCAGTTACCGACCGGGACAGAACACTGAAGCTTTCTTT
CASSYRPGQNTEAFF
>.|.|TRBV2|TRBJ2-6
TGTGCCAGCAGTCGCACAGGCTCTGGGGCCAACGTCCTGACTTTC
CASSRTGSGANVLTF
>TRBD1|.|TRBV27|TRBJ2-2
TGTGCCAGCAGTAGACAGGGCGGAGGCGGGGAGCTGTTTTTT
CASSRQGGGGELFF
>TRBD1|.|TRBV6-5|TRBJ2-7
TGTGCCAGTATTGGACAGGGGATCTACGAGCAGTACTTC
CASIGQGIYEQYF
>.|.|TRBV7-2|TRBJ2-6
TGTGCCAGCAGCTTAGCTGGTCCTGGGGCCAACGTCCTGACTTTC
CASSLAGPGANVLTF
>.|.|TRBV27|TRBJ1-4
TGTGCCAGCAGTTTATCGTGGACATCCGGCGGGGGTGAAAAACTGTTTTTT
CASSLSWTSGGGEKLFF
>.|.|TRBV19|TRBJ1-1
TGTGCCAGTAGGTGGGCAGGGGAAACTGAAGCTTTCTTT
CASRWAGETEAFF
>.|.|TRBV7-2|TRBJ2-3
TGTGCCAGCACCACCACACCGGATACGCAGTATTTT
CASTTTPDTQYF
>.|.|TRBV2|TRBJ1-1
TGTGCCAGCAGTGAAGGGGGCCGGGGGCTGACTGAAGCTTTCTTT
CASSEGGRGLTEAFF